This T cell receptor (beta chain) was profiled in a study of cytomegalovirus exposure and HLA in healthy donors. Findings of the study overall: Evidence from a later analysis indicated that most CMV-associated TCR beta chains looked HLA-restricted. Associated with cytomegalovirus, according to the listing, were 150 to 200 TCR beta chains. TCR beta chain V- and J-gene trimming was linked, in a later analysis, to a missense variant in DCLRE1C.

J was trimmed by 6 bases and V by 4 bases; bases with no gene match: 10. The CDR3 is 15 residues long. Germline CDR1 SGHTA, CDR2 FQGNSA. The PCR had 60 Vbeta and 13 Jbeta primers. In the authors' methods: It was a later analysis that counted roughly 80 million unique TCR beta chains, of which some 9.9 million were shared. Here immunoSEQ multiplex PCR was the method, and the copy in TCRdb shows in-frame clones only, minus some. V and J calls and clone size are those listed in that table; D and trimming were worked out from the DNA. The sample has approximately 140,000 clones, about 80% seen once. To note about this clone: As yet, its antigen is unknown.

Sequencing was carried out using PBMCs. This clonotype originated in a woman aged 40-49 years in good health and CMV-seronegative. This chain uses TRBV7-2 with TRBJ2-5; TRBD1 matches 8 bases. CDR3 in DNA: TGTGCCAGCAGCTCAGGGGGGACAGGTCGAAAGACCCAGTACTTC. It is translated as CASSSGGTGRKTQYF.